The clone carrying this T cell receptor beta chain came up once. Its antigen is unidentified. The sample originates from a study of OX40 agonist ivuxolimab in advanced cancers. Looking at the study overall: Partial responses, seen in three patients, involved one hepatocellular carcinoma and two cutaneous melanomas.

Study observations and caveats: More expanded clones were found, on average, in CD8+ than in CD4+ T cells. Clones of CD4+ and CD8+ blood T cells grew by week 6 at doses of 0.1 to 3.0 mg/kg.

Drawing of blood for sampling happened at baseline, at cycle 4 day 1, and at cycle 7 day 1. This table comes from immunoSEQ multiplex PCR, and its TCRdb copy is limited to in-frame clones, with some not included. The sample includes 35,000 to 55,000 clones, roughly 82% of them seen just once. The source is an adult with an advanced solid tumor such as melanoma, head and neck, liver or kidney cancer. Here the sequenced sample was CD4+ or CD8+ T cells sorted from blood, taken in a trial of the OX40 agonist ivuxolimab.

DNA of the CDR3: TGTGCCTGGAGTGTACCCAGCGGAGGGGTTCGGGGCACAGATACGCAGTATTTT. Translation gives CAWSVPSGGVRGTDTQYF. The chain uses TRBV30 and TRBJ2-3, with D maybe TRBD2 (6 bases). V was pared by 0 bases and J by 1 base, with 20 bases between. The CDR3 runs 18 residues. CDR1 GTSNPN and CDR2 SVGIG come from the germline V gene (reference sequence).